A selection of T cell receptor beta chains follows, all from one sample in a study of spatial heterogeneity in lung cancer. One entry per CDR3 protein results from TCRdb running MiXCR on the 5' RACE reads. The sample has 7,500 to 10,000 distinct CDR3 sequences, 7.5% to 10% seen once. The sequences come from lung tumor tissue, collected at surgery. The source of these receptors is a male donor with early-stage non-small cell lung cancer. The CDR3 runs from the conserved cysteine through the conserved F or W. D genes are given only for firm matches. Size values are once, few and many counts, or a class for expanded clones, and some rows have none.

.,TRBJ1-5,.,TRBV7-8,TGTGCCAGCAGCTCCCTTGACAGGACCCAGCATTTT,CASSSLDRTQHF
.,TRBJ2-1,.,TRBV5-6,TGTGCCAGCAGCCCCCGAGGGGGGCTATACAATGAGCAGTTCTTC,CASSPRGGLYNEQFF
few,TRBJ2-2,TRBD2,TRBV7-3,TGTGCCAGCAGCTCGGGACTAACAACCGGGGAGCTGTTTTTT,CASSSGLTTGELFF
many,TRBJ2-5,.,TRBV5-6,TGTGCCAGCAGCTTGACCTGGGGTCAAGAGACCCAGTACTTC,CASSLTWGQETQYF
many,TRBJ2-7,TRBD1,TRBV12-3/TRBV12-4,TGTGCCAGCAGTGCCGGGACAGGGGTTCAACCCTACTACTACGAGCAGTACTTC,CASSAGTGVQPYYYEQYF
.,TRBJ1-4,.,TRBV29-1,TGCAGCGTGCTCCCGGACAGTACTAATGAAAAACTGTTTTTT,CSVLPDSTNEKLFF
medium-sized,TRBJ1-1,.,TRBV28,TGTGCCAGCAGCCCCGTTCGAACGAACACTGAAGCTTTCTTT,CASSPVRTNTEAFF
.,TRBJ1-3,.,TRBV27,TGTGCCAGCAGTATCGGGAGGGTTGGAAACACCATATATTTT,CASSIGRVGNTIYF
few,TRBJ1-4,.,TRBV9,TGTGCCAGCAGCCCCGGAGCTACATCCGAAAAACTGTTTTTT,CASSPGATSEKLFF
.,TRBJ1-6,.,TRBV7-2,TGTGCCAGCAGCTCAGCGGGACGGCTCCACTTT,CASSSAGRLHF
medium-sized,TRBJ2-3,.,TRBV5-6,TGTGCCAGCAGCTTGGAAATAATTGGGACAGATACGCAGTATTTT,CASSLEIIGTDTQYF
many,TRBJ2-2,.,TRBV2,TGTGCCAGCGTATCCCCGAACACCGGGGAGCTGTTTTTT,CASVSPNTGELFF
many,TRBJ2-5,.,TRBV5-6,TGTGCCAGCAGCTTGGCCGTGGAGGAATTGGAGACCCAGTACTTC,CASSLAVEELETQYF
few,TRBJ2-5,TRBD2,TRBV27,TGTGCCAGCAGTCCGACCGTTCTTGCGGGGGGGATGGAGACCCAGTACTTC,CASSPTVLAGGMETQYF
many,TRBJ1-5,.,TRBV12-3/TRBV12-4,TGTGCCAGCAGTTTAGCGCCTAATCAGCCCCAGCATTTT,CASSLAPNQPQHF
many,TRBJ1-6,.,TRBV25-1,TGTGCCAGCAGCTTAGGAGGATCCTATAATTCACCCCTCCACTTT,CASSLGGSYNSPLHF
few,TRBJ2-5,TRBD2,TRBV29-1,TGCAGCGTTGAGGCTAGCGGGGGCCAAGAGACCCAGTACTTC,CSVEASGGQETQYF
many,TRBJ2-1,TRBD1,TRBV9,TGTGCCAGCAGCCCTAGACAGGGACAGTACAATGAGCAGTTCTTC,CASSPRQGQYNEQFF
many,TRBJ2-1,TRBD2,TRBV3-1,TGTGCCAGCAGCCCCCCACAACTAGCGAGTGAGCAGTTCTTC,CASSPPQLASEQFF
medium-sized,TRBJ2-5,.,TRBV7-9,TGTGCCAGCAGCCCCTCCCCGGAGACCCAGTACTTC,CASSPSPETQYF
many,TRBJ2-7,.,TRBV28,TGTGCCAGCAGTTTAAACCCTTACGAGCAGTACTTC,CASSLNPYEQYF
many,TRBJ1-5,.,TRBV6-5,TGTGCCAGCAGTTACGCGGGTTCTAGCGAGCCCCAGCATTTT,CASSYAGSSEPQHF
many,TRBJ1-5,TRBD1,TRBV5-6,TGTGCCAGCAGCTTATATTCCGGGACAGGGGGCTATCAGCCCCAGCATTTT,CASSLYSGTGGYQPQHF
.,TRBJ2-1,.,TRBV25-1,TGTGCCAGCAGTGATTCGTTAGCCCCCTACAATGAGCAGTTCTTC,CASSDSLAPYNEQFF